A single sample is the source of the 11 T cell receptor beta chains below, sequenced in a study of blood T cell repertoires in COVID-19 (dated by TCRdb to the early 2020s). The library was made by the immunoSEQ multiplex PCR assay. TCRdb holds this immuneACCESS table with in-frame rearrangements only. Some clones are missing; in checked studies, unresolved V genes explain under half, and the rest has no known cause. This sample comprises 270,000 or so clones, 85% to 90% of them detected only once. The top ten clones comprise 10% to 15% of the sample. Sequencing was performed on peripheral blood. The receptors originated from a human donor in a cohort sampled during active COVID-19.

The V and J genes are TRBV4-1 and TRBJ2-1; D unclear. Trimming shortened V by 1 base and J by 3 bases, and 10 bases separated the two germline ends. Germline CDR1 reads MGHRA; CDR2 reads YSYEKL. This CDR3 region has 15 residues. The CDR3 sequence: CASSQGLALYNEQFF. Here the CDR3 DNA reads TGCGCCAGCAGCCAAGGACTGGCCCTCTACAATGAGCAGTTCTTC.

This clone was seen only once. J is TRBJ2-3 and V is TRBV10-1; 9 positions agree with TRBD1. CDR3 size: 14 residues. V trimming: 5 bases; J trimming: 6 bases; junction bases outside the gene matches: 6. Germline CDR1 WNHNN, CDR2 SYGVQD (reference sequence). The CDR3 here is CASSRTGGSDTQYF. The CDR3, as DNA: TGCGCCAGCAGTCGCACAGGGGGCAGCGATACGCAGTATTTT.

The rearrangement links TRBV5-6 to TRBJ1-2; TRBD1 matches at 8 bases. CDR1 is SGHDT, CDR2 YYEEEE, per germline. V gave up 0 bases and J gave up 9 bases; unmatched junction bases: 4. This CDR3 contains 13 residues. The CDR3 DNA reads as TGTGCCAGCAGCTTGGAGACAGGGGATAGCTACACCTTC. It translates to CASSLETGDSYTF.

This chain connects TRBV6-5 to TRBJ2-2; 9 bases match TRBD2. Trimming removed 5 bases from V and 4 bases from J; junction bases left unmatched: 5. Germline V CDR1 and CDR2: MNHEY, SVGAGI. CDR3 length: 15 amino acids. The CDR3 DNA reads TGTGCCAGCAGTCTCCTTAGCGGGAGCACCGGGGAGCTGTTTTTT. As protein: CASSLLSGSTGELFF.

The V call is TRBV9, the J call TRBJ2-5, with D possibly matching TRBD2 (5 bases). V was clipped by 4 bases and J by 4 bases, with 17 bases between them. The CDR3 extends over 15 amino acids. Germline-derived CDR1 and CDR2 are SGDLS and YYNGEE. CDR3 sequence reads: CASSPQAGAGETQYF. In nucleotides, the CDR3 is TGTGCCAGCAGCCCCCAGGCGGGCGCTGGAGAGACCCAGTACTTC.

The rearrangement uses TRBV10-3 and TRBJ2-3; the D is unclear. The germline V gene has CDR1 ENHRY and CDR2 SYGVKD. This CDR3 is built from 15 residues. Between the trimmed V and J ends, which lost 4 bases and 3 bases, there was a span of 14 bases. The CDR3 protein is CAISVDSKGTDTQYF. The CDR3 nucleotides are TGTGCCATCAGTGTAGACTCCAAAGGTACAGATACGCAGTATTTT.

The V call is TRBV28, the J call TRBJ1-4; no clear D gene. Trimming stripped 6 bases from V and 10 bases from J, with 15 bases between. The CDR3 covers 13 residues. Germline CDR1 and CDR2: MDHEN and SYDVKM. The CDR3 nucleotides read TGTGCCAGCAGACGCTCAGGAGGCGGAAAACTGTTTTTT. Translated: CASRRSGGGKLFF.

The chain links TRBV19 to TRBJ1-5; 8 bases fit TRBD1. V was clipped by 5 bases and J by 7 bases; unmatched bases: 13. This CDR3 has 16 residues. The germline V gene has CDR1 LNHDA and CDR2 SQIVND (reference sequence). This CDR3 is CASSASTGGKGQPQHF. In DNA form, the CDR3 reads TGTGCCAGTAGTGCTAGCACAGGGGGAAAAGGGCAGCCCCAGCATTTT.

The V and J genes are TRBV7-9 and TRBJ2-1, with D possibly TRBD2 on 6 matching bases. Germline loops: CDR1 SEHNR, CDR2 FQNEAQ (reference sequence). CDR3 size: 14 residues. With 8 bases removed from V and 1 base from J, the gap between germline ends came to 12 bases. CDR3: CASGWRDSYNEQFF. The CDR3 DNA is TGTGCCAGCGGGTGGCGGGATTCCTACAATGAGCAGTTCTTC.

The V call is TRBV6-2 or TRBV6-3, the J call TRBJ1-1; perhaps TRBD1 as D (5 bases). Germline V gene sequence: CDR1 MNHEY, CDR2 SVGEGT. V lost 3 bases to trimming and J lost 3 bases, with 17 bases between them. There are 16 residues in the CDR3. This CDR3 is CASSYGVRRGHTEAFF. The CDR3 region has the DNA TGTGCCAGCAGTTATGGGGTCCGGCGGGGACACACTGAAGCTTTCTTT.

The chain carries TRBV29-1 and TRBJ1-4; D may be TRBD1 (5 bases). V was cut by 6 bases and J by 6 bases, with 8 bases left in between. The CDR3 has 11 amino acids. Germline V lookup: CDR1 SQVTM, CDR2 ANQGSEA. The CDR3 region is CSVDKDEKLFF. In nucleotides, the CDR3 is TGCAGCGTGGACAAAGATGAAAAACTGTTTTTT.